The TCR beta chain described here comes from a study of human T cells and chemical hapten exposure. As regards this clonotype: The antigen is unknown.

The study, taken as a whole, reports: The study found expanded TCRs formed significantly more large CDR3 similarity clusters than controls.

Trimming cost V 1 base and J 5 bases, with 8 bases left between them. CDR3 length: 13 residues. CDR1 SGHDN and CDR2 FVKESK come from the germline V gene. The time point denotes: pre-sensitization, week 0. Treatment in this sample: therapeutic diphenylcyclopropenone sensitization with weekly scalp DPC. In TCRdb, the RACE reads were re-called with MiXCR into one record per CDR3 protein. The sample consists of roughly 100,000 distinct CDR3 sequences, roughly 10% of them appearing once. The material sequenced was whole blood, taken in connection with sensitization to the hapten diphenylcyclopropenone (DPC). The clonotype comes from a woman aged 55-69 years with alopecia areata. Some clones in this sample may be carry-over from other donors' samples. V gene TRBV14 combines with J gene TRBJ2-5; no firm D call. CDR3 coding DNA: TGTGCCAGCAGCCAAGGTTTTTCGGAGACCCAGTACTTC. It encodes CASSQGFSETQYF. Looking up the rest from reference TRBV14 and TRBJ2-5 gives the full variable domain: EAGVTQFPSHSVIEKGQTVTLRCDPISGHDNLYWYRRVMGKEIKFLLHFVKESKQDESGMPNNRFLAERTGGTYSTLKVQPAELEDSGVYFCASSQGFSETQYFGPGTRLLVL.